This T cell receptor (beta chain) was recovered during a study of tumor-infiltrating lymphocytes in primary liver carcinoma. Study information: Tumors, staged T1-T3 N0M0, spanned about 4 to 10 cm.

Points on this clonotype: One end of the junction varies from germline; a read error may be responsible.

Total RNA and DNA came together from about 19-30 mg of bulk tissue without cell sorting. Viable tumor cell content exceeded 80% in every tumor sample. Germline loops: CDR1 MNHEY, CDR2 SVGAGI. The length of the CDR3 is 13 residues. A primer in the constant region served to generate TCR beta cDNA from approximately 450 ng of total RNA. Amplification in three nested multiplex PCR rounds with slightly modified ARM-PCR gave rise to TCR beta libraries. Amplification in the first two PCR rounds was performed using TRBV1-TRBV30 forward primers and a C-beta reverse primer for roughly 9 cycles each. TCRdb used MiXCR to reprocess the multiplex PCR reads, holding one entry per CDR3 protein. The sample yields about 200,000 distinct CDR3 sequences, approximately 86% seen once.

The chain has TRBV6-5 and TRBJ1-3; TRBD1 matches at 7 bases. The specimen sequenced was tumor tissue from primary liver carcinoma. The source is a man aged 35-49 years with primary liver carcinoma and hepatitis B virus infection. The CDR3 reads CASKQGNLNTVYF. In nucleotides, the CDR3 is TGTGCCAGCAAACAGGGGAATTTAAACACCGTATATTTT.